A selection of T cell receptor beta chains follows, all from one sample in a study of cytomegalovirus exposure and HLA in healthy donors. Clones were read by immunoSEQ multiplex PCR, and TCRdb kept only the in-frame ones, dropping some. Here the sample spans about 190,000 clones, 80% to 85% being singletons. The sequencing sample was made of PBMCs. These receptors came from a woman aged 18-30 years in good health and CMV-seronegative. Both conserved end residues are part of each CDR3. D genes are given only for firm matches. Only some rows state a clone size, as once, few, many or a class for expanded clones.

>TRBV6-1|NA|TRBJ1-5|NA
CASSESDFYSNQPQHF
TGTGCCAGCAGTGAGTCGGACTTCTATAGCAATCAGCCCCAGCATTTT
>TRBV6-5|TRBD2|TRBJ2-1|NA
CASSYSTTSREQFF
TGTGCCAGCAGTTACTCCACGACTAGCCGGGAGCAGTTCTTC
>TRBV27|TRBD1|TRBJ1-1|NA
CASSPDRELPTEAFF
TGTGCCAGCAGTCCCGACAGGGAGCTCCCCACTGAAGCTTTCTTT
>TRBV6-5|NA|TRBJ2-3|NA
CASSSELGTQYF
TGTGCCAGCAGTTCCGAGCTTGGTACGCAGTATTTT
>TRBV6-5|TRBD2|TRBJ2-4|NA
CASSYKSEGRGIQYF
TGTGCCAGCAGTTACAAGTCGGAAGGGAGGGGCATTCAGTACTTC
>TRBV28|TRBD2|TRBJ2-7|NA
CASSGREQYF
TGTGCCAGCAGCGGGAGGGAGCAGTACTTC
>TRBV18|TRBD1|TRBJ2-4|NA
CASSYGTGVAKNIQYF
TGTGCCAGCTCCTACGGGACAGGAGTAGCCAAAAACATTCAGTACTTC
>TRBV5-1|NA|TRBJ2-4|NA
CASSLAVANGNLAKNIQYF
TGCGCCAGCAGCTTGGCCGTCGCCAACGGGAATCTAGCCAAAAACATTCAGTACTTC
>TRBV6-5|TRBD2|TRBJ2-1|NA
CASSYSGLAGAVEQFF
TGTGCCAGCAGTTACTCGGGACTAGCGGGAGCGGTTGAGCAGTTCTTC
>TRBV10-3|NA|TRBJ2-5|once
CAISDRGGETQYF
TGTGCCATCAGTGACAGGGGAGGGGAGACCCAGTACTTC
>TRBV16|NA|TRBJ1-2|NA
CASSQQGYGYTF
TGTGCCAGCAGCCAACAGGGCTATGGCTACACCTTC
>TRBV18|NA|TRBJ1-5|NA
CASSPWDSAEPQHF
TGTGCCAGCTCACCATGGGACTCTGCGGAGCCCCAGCATTTT
>TRBV28|TRBD2|TRBJ2-1|NA
CASSPRLAGGEDEQFF
TGTGCCAGCAGTCCCCGACTAGCGGGAGGGGAAGATGAGCAGTTCTTC
>TRBV7-2|TRBD2|TRBJ2-1|NA
CASSPSGSGDEQFF
TGTGCCAGCAGTCCTAGCGGGAGCGGCGATGAGCAGTTCTTC
>TRBV2|TRBD2|TRBJ2-5|NA
CASSTEGLAAKGTQYF
TGTGCCAGCAGCACAGAGGGACTAGCGGCGAAGGGGACCCAGTACTTC
>TRBV7-2|NA|TRBJ2-1|NA
CASSFSGAGHNEQFF
TGTGCCAGCAGCTTTAGCGGAGCCGGGCACAATGAGCAGTTCTTC
>TRBV7-9|NA|TRBJ1-1|NA
CASSVPPGNTEAFF
TGTGCCAGCAGCGTTCCCCCAGGGAACACTGAAGCTTTCTTT
>TRBV28|NA|TRBJ1-5|NA
CASSSPAGLNQPQHF
TGTGCCAGCAGTTCCCCGGCGGGGCTCAATCAGCCCCAGCATTTT
>TRBV11-2|NA|TRBJ2-5|NA
CASSFGLAETQYF
TGTGCCAGCAGCTTTGGCCTAGCGGAGACCCAGTACTTC
>TRBV2|TRBD2|TRBJ2-7|few
CASSEDGGRAYEQYF
TGTGCCAGCAGTGAAGATGGCGGGAGGGCTTACGAGCAGTACTTC
>TRBV7-2|NA|TRBJ1-1|NA
CASSLVRTNTEAFF
TGTGCCAGCAGCTTAGTTCGCACAAACACTGAAGCTTTCTTT
>TRBV28|NA|TRBJ1-2|NA
CATDGSPLGYTF
TGTGCCACCGACGGTAGCCCCCTTGGCTACACCTTC
>TRBV4-3|TRBD1|TRBJ1-2|NA
CASSQARDSGGYTF
TGCGCCAGCAGCCAAGCCCGGGACAGCGGTGGCTACACCTTC
>TRBV18|TRBD1|TRBJ1-1|NA
CASSPLIQGTEAFF
TGTGCCAGCTCACCACTCATACAGGGGACTGAAGCTTTCTTT
>TRBV11-2|TRBD1|TRBJ1-1|NA
CASSLGITGVMNTEAFF
TGTGCCAGCAGCTTAGGCATCACAGGGGTGATGAACACTGAAGCTTTCTTT
>TRBV4-3|NA|TRBJ2-3|NA
CASSQAGSGDTQYF
TGCGCCAGCAGCCAAGCCGGGAGTGGAGATACGCAGTATTTT
>TRBV7-9|TRBD1|TRBJ2-1|NA
CSSRTQQGARNNEQFF
TGTTCCAGCAGAACCCAACAGGGGGCTCGGAACAATGAGCAGTTCTTC
>TRBV4-3|TRBD2|TRBJ2-7|few
CASKTGLAGAPYEQYF
TGCGCCAGCAAAACCGGACTAGCGGGAGCCCCCTACGAGCAGTACTTC
>TRBV18|TRBD2|TRBJ2-7|NA
CASSTTLAVADEQYF
TGTGCCAGCTCAACGACGCTAGCGGTCGCGGACGAGCAGTACTTC
>TRBV4-1|NA|TRBJ1-1|NA
CASSQDPQGRFGTEAFF
TGCGCCAGCAGCCAAGATCCCCAGGGCCGGTTTGGCACTGAAGCTTTCTTT
>TRBV7-2|TRBD2|TRBJ2-5|NA
CASSLGLGREGGETQYF
TGTGCCAGCAGCTTAGGGTTAGGACGGGAGGGCGGAGAGACCCAGTACTTC
>TRBV11-2|NA|TRBJ2-5|NA
CASSTPGGTQYF
TGTGCCAGCAGCACCCCAGGTGGGACCCAGTACTTC
>TRBV4-3|NA|TRBJ1-2|few
CASSQDRAGDHGYTF
TGCGCCAGCAGCCAAGATCGAGCAGGGGACCATGGCTACACCTTC
>TRBV5-1|NA|TRBJ2-3|NA
CASSLGSGTDTQYF
TGCGCCAGCAGCCTGGGTTCTGGCACAGATACGCAGTATTTT
>TRBV27|NA|TRBJ1-2|NA
CASSPLDRSEGYTF
TGTGCCAGCAGTCCTCTGGACAGATCCGAGGGCTACACCTTC
>TRBV29-1|TRBD2|TRBJ2-3|NA
CSASGREGGVTDTQYF
TGCAGCGCTAGCGGGAGAGAGGGGGGGGTCACAGATACGCAGTATTTT
>TRBV30|NA|TRBJ2-7|NA
CAWVRAGYNEQYF
TGTGCCTGGGTCCGGGCAGGGTACAACGAGCAGTACTTC
>TRBV11-3|NA|TRBJ2-7|NA
CASSLGREWNEQYF
TGTGCCAGCAGCTTAGGACGGGAGTGGAACGAGCAGTACTTC
>TRBV4-3|NA|TRBJ1-2|NA
CASSQDGAEGSYGYTF
TGCGCCAGCAGCCAAGATGGAGCGGAAGGTAGCTATGGCTACACCTTC
>TRBV30|NA|TRBJ2-7|once
CAWTGGTHYEQYF
TGTGCCTGGACCGGCGGGACTCACTACGAGCAGTACTTC
>TRBV13|TRBD2|TRBJ2-5|NA
CASSLQTSDETQYF
TGTGCCAGCAGCCTTCAGACTAGCGACGAGACCCAGTACTTC
>TRBV30|NA|TRBJ2-7|NA
CAWSLDRLEQYF
TGTGCCTGGAGCTTGGACAGACTTGAGCAGTACTTC
>TRBV28|TRBD1|TRBJ1-4|NA
CASRAGQGNEKLFF
TGTGCCAGCAGGGCGGGACAGGGTAATGAAAAACTGTTTTTT
>TRBV14|NA|TRBJ1-1|NA
CASGPFGGGTEAFF
TGTGCTAGCGGTCCCTTCGGGGGGGGGACTGAAGCTTTCTTT
>TRBV7-2|TRBD2|TRBJ2-2|NA
CASRLGGGVVSGELFF
TGTGCCAGCAGACTGGGGGGGGGAGTTGTATCCGGGGAGCTGTTTTTT
>TRBV28|TRBD1|TRBJ1-2|NA
CASSLDRGRNYGYTF
TGTGCCAGCAGTCTCGACAGGGGGCGCAACTATGGCTACACCTTC
>TRBV9|TRBD2|TRBJ2-3|NA
CASSPLGREATDTQYF
TGTGCCAGCAGCCCCCTGGGTCGGGAGGCTACAGATACGCAGTATTTT